This TCR beta chain was identified in a study of response to subunit inactivated influenza vaccine. Whole-study results and caveats: Every seasonal influenza vaccination brings in few new T cells, the authors suggested.

TCRdb re-derived calls from the RT-PCR reads in MiXCR, one entry per CDR3 protein. The data show about 500,000 distinct CDR3 sequences, 7.2% seen once. Concerning this clonotype itself: Antigen: not known.

The germline V gene has CDR1 MNHEY and CDR2 SVGAGI. The CDR3 consists of 14 residues. Trimming removed 2 bases at V and 3 bases at J, with 11 bases between. The sequence derives from a man between 45 and 75 years old who received an inactivated influenza vaccine. The starting material was PBMCs from blood, obtained around 25 months after vaccination. The chain employs TRBV6-5 and TRBJ2-7; D is possibly TRBD1 or TRBD2 (6 bases each). This chain's CDR3 is CASSYRGAGYEQYF. DNA for the CDR3: TGTGCCAGCAGTTACAGGGGGGCCGGCTACGAGCAGTACTTC.